This T cell receptor (beta chain) was recorded in a study of early T cells in non-severe SARS-CoV-2 infection (dated by TCRdb to the early 2020s). Concerning the study at large: Bulk RNA from unsorted whole blood was used for TCR sequencing, so alpha and beta chains could not be paired. Beyond this particular receptor, the publication reports: VDJdb matching was skewed toward anti-spike CD8 responses and likely underestimated virus-specific expansions, missing private and CD4 specificities.

The study was a case-control design nested within a healthcare worker cohort in London, UK, with weekly nasopharyngeal swab PCR tests and blood sampling. Healthcare workers were recruited during the week of the UK lockdown, between 23 and 31 March 2020, and followed weekly for up to roughly 15 weeks. Library construction relied on 5' RACE. TCRdb shows the sequencer as NextSeq 500. To correct for sequencing error and PCR bias, the TCR library protocol tagged individual cDNA molecules with unique molecular identifiers. Both TCR alpha and beta chains were sequenced, and tight co-correlation was observed between alpha and beta sequence abundances in each sample. Under the source paper's analysis protocol: V gene, J gene and CDR3 annotation of TCR sequences was performed with Decombinator V4. TCRs were defined as expanded if a significant change between any two time points was detected under a Poisson model with p below 0.0001. TCR abundances were normalised to the total number of TCRs sequenced per sample and were expressed as counts per million. MAIT TCRs were defined by TRAV1-2 paired with TRAJ12, TRAJ20 or TRAJ33, and iNKT TCRs by TRAV10 paired with TRAJ18. VDJdb, accessed 1 November 2021, was searched for CMV, EBV and SARS-CoV-2 annotated TCRs, with TCRs annotated for multiple antigens excluded. Using fastp trimming at Q25 and MiXCR clonotype assembly, TCRdb reanalyzed the public sequencing data and kept in-frame beta chains. Entries that share a CDR3 protein sequence are merged under the most common genes and DNA. V and J calls and clone size were set by TCRdb, not the authors. Recorded for this sample are about 80,000 distinct CDR3 sequences; approximately 10% of them occurred a single time. The top ten clonotypes cover 4.7% of the sample.

V was cut back by 6 bases and J by 0 bases, leaving a gap of 6 bases between them. The CDR3 measures 14 amino acids from cysteine to phenylalanine. The read is trimmed to its CDR3 DNA, 42 bases read in frame from base 1. This clonotype was seen a handful of times. Its binding antigen is unknown. No base quality information exists; no much larger clone differs at one position. The rearrangement combines TRBV12-3 or TRBV12-4 with TRBJ2-6; the D gene is not confidently resolved. Sequencing input: whole blood. The sequence was obtained from an adult who was a healthcare worker with PCR-confirmed SARS-CoV-2 infection or an uninfected control (not recorded which). The CDR3 reads as follows: CASSHVSGANVLTF. The DNA reads as follows: TGTGCCAGCAGCCACGTCTCTGGGGCCAACGTCCTGACTTTC.